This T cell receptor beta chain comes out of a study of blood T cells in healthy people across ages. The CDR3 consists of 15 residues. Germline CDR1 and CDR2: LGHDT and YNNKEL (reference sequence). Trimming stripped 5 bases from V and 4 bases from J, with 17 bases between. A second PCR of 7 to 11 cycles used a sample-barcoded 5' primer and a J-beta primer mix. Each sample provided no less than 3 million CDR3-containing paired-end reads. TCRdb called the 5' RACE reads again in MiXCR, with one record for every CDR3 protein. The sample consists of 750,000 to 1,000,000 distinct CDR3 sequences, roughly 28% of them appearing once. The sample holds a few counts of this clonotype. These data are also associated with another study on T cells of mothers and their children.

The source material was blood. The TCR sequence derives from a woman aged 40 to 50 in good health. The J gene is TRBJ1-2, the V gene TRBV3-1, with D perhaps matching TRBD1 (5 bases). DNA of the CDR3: TGTGCCAGCAGCATCAGGGTGGGGCCCGGCTATGGCTACACCTTC. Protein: CASSIRVGPGYGYTF.